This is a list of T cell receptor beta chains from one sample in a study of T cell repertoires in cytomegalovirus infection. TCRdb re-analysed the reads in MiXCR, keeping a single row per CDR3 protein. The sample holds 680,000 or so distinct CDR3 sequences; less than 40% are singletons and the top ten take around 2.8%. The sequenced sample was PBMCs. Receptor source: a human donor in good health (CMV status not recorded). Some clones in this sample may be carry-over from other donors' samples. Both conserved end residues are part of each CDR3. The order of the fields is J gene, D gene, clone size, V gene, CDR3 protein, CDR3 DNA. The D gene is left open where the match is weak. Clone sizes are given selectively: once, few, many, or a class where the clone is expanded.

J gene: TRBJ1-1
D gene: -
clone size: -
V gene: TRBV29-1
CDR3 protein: CSVSSGASEAFF
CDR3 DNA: TGCAGCGTTTCATCAGGGGCATCTGAAGCTTTCTTT

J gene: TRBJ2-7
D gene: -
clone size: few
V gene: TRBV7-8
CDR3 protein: CASSLHSRGYYEQYF
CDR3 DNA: TGTGCCAGCAGCTTGCACTCCCGGGGGTACTACGAGCAGTACTTC

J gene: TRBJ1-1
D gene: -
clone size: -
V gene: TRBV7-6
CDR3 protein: CASSDLGGKNTEAFF
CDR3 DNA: TGTGCCAGCAGCGATCTCGGGGGCAAGAACACTGAAGCTTTCTTT

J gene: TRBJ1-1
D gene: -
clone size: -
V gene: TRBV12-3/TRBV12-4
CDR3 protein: CASSSTGPPANTEAFF
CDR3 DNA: TGTGCCAGCAGTTCAACAGGTCCCCCCGCGAACACTGAAGCTTTCTTT

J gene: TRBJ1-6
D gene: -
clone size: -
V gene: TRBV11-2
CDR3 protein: CASSFYKGSSYNSPLHF
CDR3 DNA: TGTGCCAGCAGCTTTTATAAAGGGAGCTCCTATAATTCACCCCTCCACTTT

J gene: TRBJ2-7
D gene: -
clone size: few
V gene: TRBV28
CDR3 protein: CASSLTGFEQYF
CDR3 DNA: TGTGCCAGCAGTTTAACAGGGTTCGAGCAGTACTTC

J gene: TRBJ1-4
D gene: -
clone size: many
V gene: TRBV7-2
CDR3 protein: CASSLRGLGKGNEKLFF
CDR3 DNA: TGTGCCAGCAGCTTAAGGGGTTTGGGGAAGGGAAATGAAAAACTGTTTTTT

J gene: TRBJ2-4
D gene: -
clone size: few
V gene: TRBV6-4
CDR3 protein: CASSHQLDIQYF
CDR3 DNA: TGTGCCAGCAGCCATCAGCTGGACATTCAGTACTTC

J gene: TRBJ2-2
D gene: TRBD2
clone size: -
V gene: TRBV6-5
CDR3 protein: CASSSSSRGGATGELFF
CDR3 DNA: TGTGCCAGCAGTTCTAGTTCCCGGGGGGGCGCCACCGGGGAGCTGTTTTTT

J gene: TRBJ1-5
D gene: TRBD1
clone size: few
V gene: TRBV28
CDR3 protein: CASSLLTGGRNQPQHF
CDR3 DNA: TGTGCCAGCAGTTTATTAACAGGGGGACGCAATCAGCCCCAGCATTTT

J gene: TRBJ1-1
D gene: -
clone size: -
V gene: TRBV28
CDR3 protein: CASSLWGRGNTEAFF
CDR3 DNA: TGTGCCAGCAGTTTATGGGGCAGGGGGAACACTGAAGCTTTCTTT

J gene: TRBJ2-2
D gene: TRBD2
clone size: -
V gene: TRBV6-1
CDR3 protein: CASIGLAGLAGELFF
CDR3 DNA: TGTGCCAGCATTGGGCTAGCGGGACTCGCCGGGGAGCTGTTTTTT

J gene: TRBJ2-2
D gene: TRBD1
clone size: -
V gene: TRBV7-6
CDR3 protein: CASSRGGTGRTGELFF
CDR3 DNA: TGTGCCAGCAGCCGAGGGGGGACAGGGCGAACCGGGGAGCTGTTTTTT

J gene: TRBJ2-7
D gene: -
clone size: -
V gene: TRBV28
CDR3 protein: CASSFTKFLYEQYF
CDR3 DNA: TGTGCCAGCAGTTTTACTAAATTCCTCTACGAGCAGTACTTC

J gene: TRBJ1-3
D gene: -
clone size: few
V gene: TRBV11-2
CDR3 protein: CASSSRGTSAGNTIYF
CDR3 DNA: TGTGCCAGCAGCTCCAGAGGGACATCGGCTGGAAACACCATATATTTT

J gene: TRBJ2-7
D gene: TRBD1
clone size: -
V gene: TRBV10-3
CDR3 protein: CATDRGSYEQYF
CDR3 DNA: TGTGCCACGGACAGGGGGTCCTACGAGCAGTACTTC

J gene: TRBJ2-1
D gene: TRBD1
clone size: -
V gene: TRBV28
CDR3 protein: CASSSVQDRSNEQFF
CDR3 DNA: TGTGCCAGCAGTTCTGTTCAGGACAGGTCCAATGAGCAGTTCTTC

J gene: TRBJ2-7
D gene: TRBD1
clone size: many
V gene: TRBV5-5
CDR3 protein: CASSKDRGRPYEQYF
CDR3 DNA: TGTGCCAGCAGCAAGGACAGGGGACGACCCTACGAGCAGTACTTC

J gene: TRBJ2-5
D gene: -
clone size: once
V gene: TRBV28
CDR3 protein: CAVYGVETQYF
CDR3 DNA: TGTGCCGTCTACGGGGTGGAGACCCAGTACTTC

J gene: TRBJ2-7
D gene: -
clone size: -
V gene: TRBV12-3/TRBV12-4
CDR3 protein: CASSPSGTAPGGQYF
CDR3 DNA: TGTGCCAGCAGTCCCTCCGGGACAGCCCCCGGGGGGCAGTACTTC

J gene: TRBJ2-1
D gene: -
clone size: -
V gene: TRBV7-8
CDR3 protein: CASSFSGPYNEQFF
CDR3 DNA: TGTGCCAGCAGCTTCTCGGGACCCTACAATGAGCAGTTCTTC

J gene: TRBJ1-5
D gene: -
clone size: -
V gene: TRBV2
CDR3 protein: CASRRGQGTSQHF
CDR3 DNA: TGTGCCAGCAGACGGGGACAAGGGACTTCCCAGCATTTT

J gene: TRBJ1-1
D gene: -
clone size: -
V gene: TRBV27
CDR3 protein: CASSSYLPGTEAFF
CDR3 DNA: TGTGCCAGCAGTTCTTATCTTCCGGGCACTGAAGCTTTCTTT

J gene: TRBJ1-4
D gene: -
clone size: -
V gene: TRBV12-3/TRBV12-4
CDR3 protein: CASRAIEGHNEKLFF
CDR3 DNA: TGTGCCAGCAGAGCCATTGAGGGTCATAATGAAAAACTGTTTTTT

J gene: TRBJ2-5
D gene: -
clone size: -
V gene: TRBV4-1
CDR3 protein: CASSQDSAGWETQYF
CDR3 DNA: TGCGCCAGCAGCCAAGATAGCGCAGGGTGGGAGACCCAGTACTTC

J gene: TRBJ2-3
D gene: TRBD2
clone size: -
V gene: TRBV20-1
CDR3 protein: CSAGIAGVVDTQYF
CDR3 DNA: TGCAGTGCTGGTATAGCGGGAGTCGTCGATACGCAGTATTTT

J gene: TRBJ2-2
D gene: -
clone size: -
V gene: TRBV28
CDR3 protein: CASVLGAGELFF
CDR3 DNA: TGTGCCAGCGTTCTAGGGGCCGGGGAGCTGTTTTTT

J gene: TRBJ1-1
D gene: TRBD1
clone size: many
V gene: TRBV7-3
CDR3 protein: CASSDRTGVGTEAFF
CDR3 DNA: TGTGCCAGCAGCGACCGCACAGGGGTGGGGACTGAAGCTTTCTTT

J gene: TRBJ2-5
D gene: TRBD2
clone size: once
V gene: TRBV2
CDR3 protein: CASRFGIAGVGETQYF
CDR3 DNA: TGTGCCAGCCGATTCGGAATAGCGGGAGTCGGAGAGACCCAGTACTTC

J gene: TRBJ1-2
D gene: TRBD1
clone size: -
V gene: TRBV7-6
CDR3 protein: CASSPNRDSGGYTF
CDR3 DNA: TGTGCCAGCAGCCCCAACCGGGACAGCGGCGGCTACACCTTC

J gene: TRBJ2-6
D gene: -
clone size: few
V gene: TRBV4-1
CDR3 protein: CASGFQDRFLPTSSGANVLTF
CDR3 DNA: TGCGCCAGCGGGTTCCAAGACAGGTTCCTACCCACAAGCTCTGGGGCCAACGTCCTGACTTTC

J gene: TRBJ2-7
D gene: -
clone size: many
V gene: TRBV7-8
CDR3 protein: CASSPSWGPSYEQYF
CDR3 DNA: TGTGCCAGCAGCCCGAGCTGGGGGCCCTCCTACGAGCAGTACTTC

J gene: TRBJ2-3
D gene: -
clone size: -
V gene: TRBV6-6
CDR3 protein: CASTRGSRPSLGADTQYF
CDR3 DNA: TGTGCCTCGACCCGGGGCAGCCGGCCGAGTTTGGGGGCGGATACGCAGTATTTT

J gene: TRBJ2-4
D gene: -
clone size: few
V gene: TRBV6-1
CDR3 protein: CASSEAQLAKNIQYF
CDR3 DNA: TGTGCCAGCAGTGAAGCTCAGCTAGCCAAAAACATTCAGTACTTC

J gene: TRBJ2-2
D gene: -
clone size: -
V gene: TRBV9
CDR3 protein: CASSAVSERELFF
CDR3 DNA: TGTGCCAGCAGCGCGGTATCCGAAAGGGAGCTGTTTTTT

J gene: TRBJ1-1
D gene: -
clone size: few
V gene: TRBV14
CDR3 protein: CASSPTIKNTEAFF
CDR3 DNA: TGTGCCAGCAGCCCTACTATAAAAAACACTGAAGCTTTCTTT

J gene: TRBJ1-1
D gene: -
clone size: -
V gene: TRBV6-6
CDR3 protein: CASSHQFARGGAEAFF
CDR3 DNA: TGTGCCAGCAGCCACCAATTCGCTCGGGGGGGCGCTGAAGCTTTCTTT

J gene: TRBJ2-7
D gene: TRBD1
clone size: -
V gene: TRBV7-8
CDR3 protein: CASSSNHGTGFYEQYF
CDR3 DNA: TGTGCCAGCAGCTCCAATCACGGGACAGGGTTCTACGAGCAGTACTTC

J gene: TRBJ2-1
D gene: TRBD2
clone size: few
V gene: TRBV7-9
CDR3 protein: CASSLVAGGSHEQFF
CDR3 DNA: TGTGCCAGCAGCTTAGTAGCGGGGGGGTCTCATGAGCAGTTCTTC

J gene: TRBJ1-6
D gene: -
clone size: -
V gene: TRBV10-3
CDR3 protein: CAIGTEAPGSPLHF
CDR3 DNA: TGTGCCATCGGTACGGAAGCGCCCGGCTCACCCCTCCACTTT

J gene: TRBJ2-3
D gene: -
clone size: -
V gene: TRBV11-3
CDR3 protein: CASSSGLGGSTDTQYF
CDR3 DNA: TGTGCCAGCAGCTCCGGCTTGGGGGGAAGCACAGATACGCAGTATTTT

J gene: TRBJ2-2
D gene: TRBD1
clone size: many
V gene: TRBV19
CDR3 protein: CASSQPDRGLDTGELFF
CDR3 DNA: TGTGCCAGTAGTCAACCGGACAGGGGGCTGGACACCGGGGAGCTGTTTTTT

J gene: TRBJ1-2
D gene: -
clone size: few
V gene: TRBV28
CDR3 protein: CASSKGNYGYTF
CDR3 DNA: TGTGCCAGCAGTAAAGGGAACTATGGCTACACCTTC

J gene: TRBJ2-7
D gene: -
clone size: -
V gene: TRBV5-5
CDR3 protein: CASSLLPLSYEQYF
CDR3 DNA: TGTGCCAGCAGCTTGTTACCCCTTTCCTACGAGCAGTACTTC

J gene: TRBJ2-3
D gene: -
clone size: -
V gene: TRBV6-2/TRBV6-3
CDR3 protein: CASTIFPSVNIMDTQYF
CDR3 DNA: TGTGCCAGCACTATTTTCCCTAGCGTCAACATAATGGATACGCAGTATTTT

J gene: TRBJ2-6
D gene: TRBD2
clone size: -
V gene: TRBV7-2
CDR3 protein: CASSRRGAGGPRGANVLNF
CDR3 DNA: TGTGCCAGCAGCCGCCGGGGGGCGGGAGGGCCAAGAGGGGCCAACGTCCTGAATTTC

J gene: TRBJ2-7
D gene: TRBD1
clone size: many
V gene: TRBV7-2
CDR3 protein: CASSLAADRGYEQYF
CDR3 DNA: TGTGCCAGCAGCTTAGCAGCGGACAGGGGCTACGAGCAGTACTTC

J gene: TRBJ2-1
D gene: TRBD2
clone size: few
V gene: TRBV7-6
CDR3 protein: CASSLAALADYNEQFF
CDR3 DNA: TGTGCCAGCAGCTTAGCGGCCCTAGCGGACTACAATGAGCAGTTCTTC

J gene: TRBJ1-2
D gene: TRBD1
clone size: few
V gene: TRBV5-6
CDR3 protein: CASSPRDRYF
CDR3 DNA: TGTGCCAGCAGCCCCCGGGACAGATACTTC

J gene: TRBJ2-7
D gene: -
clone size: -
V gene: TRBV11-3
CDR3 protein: CASSLGLGSNEQYF
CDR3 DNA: TGTGCCAGCAGCTTGGGGCTAGGGTCGAACGAGCAGTACTTC

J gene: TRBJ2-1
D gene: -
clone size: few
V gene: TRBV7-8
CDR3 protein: CASSLVRRGTTNEQFF
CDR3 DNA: TGTGCCAGCAGCTTAGTCCGAAGGGGGACCACCAATGAGCAGTTCTTC

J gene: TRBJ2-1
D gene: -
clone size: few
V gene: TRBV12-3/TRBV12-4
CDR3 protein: CASSAGWGEQFF
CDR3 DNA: TGTGCCAGCAGTGCAGGATGGGGTGAGCAGTTCTTC

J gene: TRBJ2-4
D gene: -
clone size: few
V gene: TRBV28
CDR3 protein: CASSLRVILAKNIQYF
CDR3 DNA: TGTGCCAGCAGTTTGAGAGTTATACTAGCCAAAAACATTCAGTACTTC

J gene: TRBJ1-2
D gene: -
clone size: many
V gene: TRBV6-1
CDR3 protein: CASTGRNGNYGYTF
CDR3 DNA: TGTGCCAGCACCGGACGGAATGGAAACTATGGCTACACCTTC

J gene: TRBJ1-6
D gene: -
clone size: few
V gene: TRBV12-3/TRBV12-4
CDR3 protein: CASSSSGVNNSPLHF
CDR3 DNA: TGTGCCAGCAGTTCCTCAGGGGTAAATAATTCACCCCTCCACTTT

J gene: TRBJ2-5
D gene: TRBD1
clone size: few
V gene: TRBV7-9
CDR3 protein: CASSRDRGRETQYF
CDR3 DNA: TGTGCCAGCAGCCGGGACAGGGGGAGAGAGACCCAGTACTTC

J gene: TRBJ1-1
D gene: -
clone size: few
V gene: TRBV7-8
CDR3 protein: CASSLGGRGEEMNTEAFF
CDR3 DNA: TGTGCCAGCAGCTTAGGGGGCAGGGGCGAGGAGATGAACACTGAAGCTTTCTTT

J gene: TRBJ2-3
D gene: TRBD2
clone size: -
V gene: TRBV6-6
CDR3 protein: CASSNEAGAWTDAQYF
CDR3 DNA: TGTGCCAGCAGTAACGAAGCGGGAGCCTGGACAGATGCGCAGTATTTT

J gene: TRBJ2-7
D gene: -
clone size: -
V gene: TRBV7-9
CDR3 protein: CASSLGLLEVLTTMQYF
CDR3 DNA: TGTGCCAGCAGCTTAGGGCTACTAGAAGTGTTGACAACGATGCAGTACTTC

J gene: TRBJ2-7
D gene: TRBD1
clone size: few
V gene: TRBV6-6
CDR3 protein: CASSYSSSGGYEQYF
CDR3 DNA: TGTGCCAGCAGTTACTCGTCGTCAGGGGGCTACGAGCAGTACTTC